What follows is one T cell receptor beta chain and its context. Its antigen is currently unknown. V lost 3 bases and J lost 5, with 10 bases in between. CDR3 length equals 13 residues. Germline V gene data show CDR1 as MDHEN and CDR2 as SYDVKM. Primers for the PCR totalled 60 Vbeta and 13 Jbeta. The protocol was immunoSEQ multiplex PCR, while the TCRdb copy is restricted to in-frame clones and leaves out a portion. The sample consists of approximately 140,000 clones, around 72% of them appearing once. This donor has no recorded CMV serostatus. The data stem from a study of cytomegalovirus exposure and HLA in healthy donors. Notes on the study in general: In a later analysis, specific HLA alleles were associated with 15,000 to 20,000 TCR beta sequences at a 0.05 false discovery rate.

The chain carries TRBV28 and TRBJ1-2, with D unclear. This clonotype originated in a human donor in good health. Source material: PBMCs. The CDR3 here is CASSLAVEYGYTF. In nucleotides, the CDR3 is TGTGCCAGCAGTTTGGCCGTGGAGTATGGCTACACCTTC.